This T cell receptor beta chain was obtained from a study of blood T cell repertoires in COVID-19. The table came from immunoSEQ multiplex PCR; TCRdb's copy has only in-frame clones and leaves some out. This table has about 410,000 clones, 75% to 90% appearing once. This TCR was recovered from a woman in her forties with COVID-19, enrolled during active disease. Sequencing input: peripheral blood.

The CDR3 loop is CASSFRSEAFF. The CDR3 nucleotides read TGTGCCAGCAGCTTTCGGAGTGAAGCTTTCTTT. The genes are TRBV5-6 and TRBJ1-1; D is unclear. CDR1 is SGHDT, CDR2 YYEEEE, per germline. Trimming cost V 2 bases and J 7 bases, with 6 bases left between them. This CDR3 region has 11 residues. The entire variable domain, with the rest obtained from reference TRBV5-6 and TRBJ1-1, is as follows: DAGVTQSPTHLIKTRGQQVTLRCSPKSGHDTVSWYQQALGQGPQFIFQYYEEEERQRGNFPDRFSGHQFPNYSSELNVNALLLGDSALYLCASSFRSEAFFGQGTRLTVV.